This T cell receptor (beta chain) was observed in a study of blood T cell repertoires in COVID-19 (dated by TCRdb to between 2020 and 2021). About the investigation overall: The collaborator samples originated in the United States, Italy and Spain and spanned the acute and convalescent phases of COVID-19. Where available, HLA class I and class II types were taken from metadata supplied by the sample provider and were not determined by assay-based typing. The repertoires were released in a freely available public database meant as a resource for research on the immune response to SARS-CoV-2. Subjects who had been exposed to COVID-19, were actively infected with it, or had recovered from it provided the deeply sampled blood TCRbeta repertoires that made up the dataset. Sample metadata almost always included a de-identified subject ID, COVID-19 status, age in years and sex. The samples were drawn from two sources: the first 160 participants of the ongoing ImmuneRACE study, and fewer than 1,500 subjects contributed by 6 global collaborators. The material from the prospective study consisted of cDNA or gDNA derived from T cells, B-cell-depleted T cells, or PBMCs.

Results the study describes overall, beyond this receptor: How much clinical and demographic metadata was included differed by source and by participant, and the metadata was provided uncurated.

TCRbeta CDR3 regions were amplified from genomic DNA by means of the immunoSEQ Assay, a bias-controlled multiplex PCR. Under the source paper's analysis protocol: The number of nucleated cells in each sample was estimated by amplification of reference gene primers within the assay. To quantify the absolute abundance of each unique TCRbeta CDR3 rearrangement, sequence reads were collapsed and filtered. For each sample, productive Simpson clonality was calculated by taking the square root of Simpson's diversity index across productive rearrangements. Held by TCRdb, this immuneACCESS table contains in-frame sequences only and omits some clones. Under half of the omission traces to an unresolved V gene where checked; the cause of the rest is unknown. From that table come the V and J calls and clone size; the DNA was used to work out D and trimming. Here the sample has around 160,000 clones; around 80% occur a single time. The top ten clones comprise 3% to 3.5% of the sample.

Enrolling through a virtual design, the prospective study's participants ranged in age from roughly 18 to 100 years and lived across some 22 United States geographic areas. In the prospective study, participants were assigned to cohorts based on the clinical history participants reported in a screening survey and a study questionnaire. For ImmuneRACE Cohort 3, a participant was defined as recovered based on two consecutive negative NP/OP PCR tests, clearance by a healthcare professional, or resolution of symptoms. In the prospective study, mobile phlebotomists collected whole blood, serum and a nasopharyngeal or oropharyngeal swab from each participant. Participants in the prospective study had the option to provide additional blood draws and questionnaires over an approximately two-month period. Prospective study blood samples were shipped either frozen or at room temperature before DNA extraction.

CDR1 and CDR2 are drawn from the germline V gene (reference sequence): LGHDT, YNNKEL. V is cut by 5 bases and J by 6 bases, and the space between the germline ends is 17 bases. The CDR3 covers 14 residues, taking in both the cysteine and the phenylalanine. Only the CDR3 DNA stays, 42 bases, in frame from base 1. This clone was observed a few times. The clone's antigen remains unknown. Base qualities are not provided; no much larger clone lies one nucleotide away. This clonotype was obtained from a woman aged 60-75 years who had recovered from COVID-19. The sequencing sample was made of PBMCs or T cells enriched from blood (not recorded which). The sequence links TRBV3-1 (or the pseudogene TRBV3-2) to TRBJ2-7; TRBD2 is perhaps the D gene, given 5 matching bases. The DNA reads as follows: TGTGCCAGCAGCTTCACTAGGACGCCAGGCGAGCAGTACTTC. Translation gives CASSFTRTPGEQYF.